This TCR beta chain was sequenced in a study of PD-1 blockade in classical Hodgkin lymphoma. Exposure to brentuximab vedotin varied, and each patient had relapsed following autologous stem cell transplantation. Each best response was a complete response, a partial response or progressive disease. As to this clone: The antigen remains unidentified.

The germline CDR1 and CDR2 sequences are MNHNY and SVGAGI (reference sequence). Trimming removed 3 bases from V and 5 bases from J; junction bases left unmatched: 7. The CDR3 consists of 15 residues. General study points: Significant TCR diversity gains by C4D1 occurred in CD4+ but not CD8+ cells. Nivolumab initiated under 1 year post-ASCT led to patient exclusion.

Clones were read by immunoSEQ multiplex PCR, and TCRdb kept only the in-frame ones, dropping some. The sample contains some 96,000 clones, 92% of which appear only once. The specimen comprised peripheral blood mononuclear cells (PBMCs), sampled at baseline. The V gene is TRBV6-6, the J gene TRBJ1-5; 7 nucleotides align to TRBD1. The sequence was obtained from a human donor with classical Hodgkin lymphoma. The CDR3 DNA follows: TGTGCCAGCAGTTATGGAGGGGGCAAAGATCAGCCCCAGCATTTT. It is translated as CASSYGGGKDQPQHF.